This T cell receptor (beta chain) was captured in a study of beta chain features in type 1 diabetes. Study summary: What patients shared with healthy donors was a similar profile of age, gender and cell yields.

This clone was recorded a few times. CDR1 and CDR2 from the germline V gene are SNHLY and FYNNEI. The CDR3 runs to 15 residues. The V gene end was trimmed by 4 bases and the J gene end by 3 bases; junction bases not matched to a gene: 7. Of the isolated RNA, all was reverse transcribed, and so the sequenced material was expressed TCRB transcripts. Naive, central memory and regulatory T cell samples came to a mean of approximately 4 million reads. Clones were read by immunoSEQ multiplex PCR, and TCRdb kept only the in-frame ones, dropping some. This sample has under 450,000 clones, with more than 13% found just once.

The receptor comes from a woman aged 18-29 years in good health. The chain carries TRBV2 and TRBJ2-7, with 9 bases lining up with TRBD1. Material: naive CD4+ T cells from blood. CDR3 in amino acids: CASSAQGTGFYEQYF. CDR3 nucleotides: TGTGCCAGCAGTGCTCAAGGGACAGGGTTCTACGAGCAGTACTTC.